The present T cell receptor (beta chain) was sequenced within a study of T cells in Graves' hyperthyroidism and ophthalmopathy. The CDR3 contains 14 residues. Looked up from germline, CDR1 is DFQATT and CDR2 is SNEGSKA (reference sequence). V dropped 6 bases and J dropped 2; count of bases not matched to a gene: 4. Amplification targeted TCR beta CDR3 regions from RNA transcripts. A first-round RT-PCR of the TCR CDR3 used the HTBI primer set. MiXCR, applied by TCRdb to the multiplex PCR reads, yields one record per CDR3 protein. The data contain fewer than 55,000 distinct CDR3 sequences, roughly 51% of them singletons.

The clonotype comes from a man between 18 and 29 years old with Graves' hyperthyroidism. Sequencing used peripheral blood or thyroid tissue (not recorded which). The chain couples TRBV20-1 to TRBJ2-5; 12 bases line up with TRBD2. The CDR3 loop is CSATSGGLQETQYF. In nucleotides, the CDR3 is TGCAGTGCCACTAGCGGGGGGCTACAAGAGACCCAGTACTTC.